This TCR beta chain was captured in a study of T-cell reconstitution after alpha-beta-depleted transplantation in children. Points from the study as a whole: One year post-transplant, T-cell counts and diversity were largely derived from T cells produced anew. About two months after transplant, alpha-beta T cells reportedly came from several hundred expanded graft clones.

This clonotype has a count of ten or more. Its antigen is currently unknown. V lost 6 bases to trimming and J lost 7 bases, with 16 bases between them. The CDR3 contains 14 residues. The TCRbeta library was prepared with unique molecular identifiers. Via MiXCR, TCRdb re-called the PCR reads, giving one row per CDR3 protein. The sample has about 980,000 distinct CDR3 sequences, about 31% seen once. This sequence joins TRBV12-3 or TRBV12-4 and TRBJ2-1; a possible D gene is TRBD1 (6 bases). This clonotype originated in a boy younger than two who had a stem cell transplant for SCID, so the T cells may come from the graft donor. Sequences were derived from PBMCs, mostly from graft donor cells, sampled 360 days after TCRalphabeta/CD19-depleted stem cell transplant. The CDR3 nucleotides are TGTGCCAGCAGCCCGGGGACATCCGGGAATGAGCAGTTCTTC. Translating gives CASSPGTSGNEQFF.